This T cell receptor (beta chain) comes out of a study of shared T cell receptors in the human thymus. This clone was detected only a few times. The assay was immunoSEQ multiplex PCR, and TCRdb's table has in-frame clones only and misses some. Of hundreds of thousands of clones listed, 95% are singletons. CDR3 length: 16 residues. Looked up from germline, CDR1 is SGHTA and CDR2 is FQGNSA. V lost 10 bases, J lost 5 bases, and 26 bases lay in between. The sequenced material came from thymocytes. This chain joins TRBV7-2 and TRBJ2-5; TRBD2 might be the D (7 bases). The TCR originated in a human donor. This CDR3 is CANQLLRGSGGETQYF. In DNA form, the CDR3 reads TGTGCCAACCAGCTTTTAAGGGGCTCGGGGGGCGAGACCCAGTACTTC.